This T cell receptor (beta chain) was found in a study of blood T cells in healthy people across ages. Findings of the study overall: Any conclusive comparison of naive versus antigen-experienced cells was prevented by using unsorted PBMCs.

The CDR3 length is 14 residues. The V gene's germline CDR1 is MNHEY and CDR2 SVGAGI. Trimming shortened V by 2 bases and J by 6 bases, and 13 bases separated the two germline ends. Alongside a J-beta primer mix, a sample-barcoded 5' primer served in a second PCR lasting roughly 6 to 12 cycles. MiXCR, applied by TCRdb to the 5' RACE reads, yields one record per CDR3 protein. The data contain around 1.5 million distinct CDR3 sequences, almost 35% of them singletons. Per-sample PBMC isolation yielded at least 6.5 million cells. A note on this clonotype: Its antigen is still unknown.

The genes are TRBV6-5 and TRBJ1-2, with D hard to call. The source is a woman aged 30 to 39 in good health. The sequencing input was blood. The CDR3 sequence: CASSYERRSDGYTF. Written as DNA, the CDR3 is TGTGCCAGCAGTTACGAAAGGAGATCGGATGGCTACACCTTC.